The table lists the clone carrying this T cell receptor (beta chain) with many counts. The data derive from a study of patients and donors after allogeneic stem cell transplantation. CDR1 is SGHRS, CDR2 YFSETQ, per germline. This CDR3 has 14 residues. V lost 4 bases, J lost 6 bases, and 6 bases stayed unmatched. Using its own MiXCR run on the RT-PCR reads, TCRdb lists one record per CDR3 protein. The sample shows 200,000 to 250,000 distinct CDR3 sequences, approximately 14% of them seen only once. Sequenced sample: blood, either unsorted or a sorted T cell fraction (not recorded which). The TCR comes from a human donor who was either an allogeneic HSCT recipient or a stem cell or donor lymphocyte infusion donor (not recorded which). It is not recorded whose cells these are; they may come from a transplant donor. The J gene is TRBJ1-5, the V gene TRBV5-1; the match to TRBD1 covers 8 bases. The CDR3 sequence is CASSANQGAQPQHF. The CDR3 DNA follows: TGCGCCAGCAGCGCGAACCAGGGGGCTCAGCCCCAGCATTTT.